Listed here are 15 T cell receptor beta chains from one sample, sequenced in a study of TIL therapy for anti-PD-1-resistant metastatic lung cancer (dated by TCRdb to about 2021). Using bias-controlled multiplex PCR with the immunoSEQ v3 hsTCRB kit, the TCR beta CDR3 regions were amplified from genomic DNA. As stored in TCRdb, this immuneACCESS dataset retains in-frame rearrangements with V and J assigned. A fraction of the clones does not appear; measured against another copy, unresolved V genes explain less than half of the discrepancy, and the remainder lacks a known reason. The sample includes some 60,000 clones, with around 79% observed a single time. The leading ten clones occupy 1.8% of the sample. The meaning of the sample's time point label: pre-treatment sample, taken before nivolumab and TIL therapy. Sequencing used blood, obtained at baseline. These receptor sequences come from a person aged 25-85 years with non-small cell lung cancer.

The rearrangement joins TRBV7-9 to TRBJ1-2, with TRBD1 matching over 8 bases. CDR1 is SEHNR, CDR2 FQNEAQ, per germline (reference sequence). This CDR3 comprises 14 residues. V shed 5 bases and J 8 bases; nucleotides not matched to a gene: 10. The CDR3 spells CASSQAGTGRGYTF. CDR3 bases: TGTGCCAGCAGCCAAGCCGGGACAGGTCGAGGCTACACCTTC.

This clone has just a few counts. The chain employs TRBV29-1 and TRBJ2-3, with 13 nucleotides matching TRBD2. Germline CDR1 reads SQVTM; CDR2 reads ANQGSEA. This CDR3 has 16 amino acids. With 1 base clipped from V and 2 bases from J, the junction kept 3 bases outside the gene matches. The CDR3 DNA follows: TGCAGCGTTGAAGGAGGGACTAGCGGGATCACAGATACGCAGTATTTT. Its protein product is CSVEGGTSGITDTQYF.

This chain uses TRBV7-8 with TRBJ2-1; 11 nucleotides line up with TRBD2. The ends lost 5 bases at V and 3 bases at J; junction bases unmatched: 9. The CDR3 spans 17 residues. CDR1 SGHVS and CDR2 FQNEAQ come from the germline V gene. CDR3 sequence reads: CASSKFSGGGNYNEQFF. In DNA, the CDR3 is TGTGCCAGCAGCAAATTTAGCGGGGGGGGAAACTACAATGAGCAGTTCTTC.

The chain is built from TRBV6-5 and TRBJ1-5, with TRBD1 as a possible D gene (5 bases). CDR3 length: 15 residues. CDR1 MNHEY and CDR2 SVGAGI come from the germline V gene. Between the trimmed V and J ends, which lost 2 bases and 0 bases, there was a span of 8 bases. The CDR3 DNA reads as TGTGCCAGCAGTTACAACAGGAATAGCAATCAGCCCCAGCATTTT. It codes for CASSYNRNSNQPQHF.

A few counts support this clone. This chain uses TRBV7-2 with TRBJ1-1; tentatively, D is TRBD1 (5 bases). The V end was cut by 5 bases, the J end by 3 bases, with 16 bases between. Germline V lookup: CDR1 SGHTA, CDR2 FQGNSA. The CDR3 is made up of 15 amino acids. Here the CDR3 DNA reads TGTGCCAGCAGCCCGTCCGACAGTCCCTACACTGAAGCTTTCTTT. This gives the protein CASSPSDSPYTEAFF.

The J gene is TRBJ2-7, the V gene TRBV7-2; TRBD1 is a possible D gene (5 bases). This CDR3 has 14 residues. The germline CDR1 and CDR2 sequences are SGHTA and FQGNSA. V gave up 3 bases and J gave up 3 bases, with 12 bases separating them. The CDR3 nucleotides are TGTGCCAGCAGCTTGCCGCAGGGTTACTACGAGCAGTACTTC. Encoded protein: CASSLPQGYYEQYF.

V and J are TRBV11-2 and TRBJ2-5; D ambiguous. CDR1 SGHAT and CDR2 FQNNGV come from the germline V gene. This CDR3 is built from 14 residues. V dropped 5 bases and J dropped 0 bases, with 10 bases sitting between them. The CDR3 loop is CASSPTAYQETQYF. CDR3 DNA: TGTGCCAGCAGCCCTACCGCGTACCAAGAGACCCAGTACTTC.

The rearrangement links TRBV29-1 to TRBJ1-1, with no clear D. The length of the CDR3 is 12 residues. CDR1 is SQVTM and CDR2 is ANQGSEA in the germline V gene. The V end lost 7 bases, the J end lost 1 base, and 10 bases lay between the germline ends. The CDR3 DNA reads as TGCAGCGCCCCTGGAGGGAACACTGAAGCTTTCTTT. Translating it yields CSAPGGNTEAFF.

The CDR3 here is CASSRVAGDFYEQYF. The CDR3 nucleotides read TGCGCCAGCAGCCGGGTAGCGGGGGATTTCTACGAGCAGTACTTC. The gene calls are TRBV4-1 and TRBJ2-7, with 9 positions matching TRBD2. This CDR3 is 15 amino acids long. Germline-derived CDR1 and CDR2 are MGHRA and YSYEKL. The junction had 7 bases not matched to a gene; V was cut back by 4 bases and J by 3 bases.

This clone was observed once. V usage is TRBV27 and J usage is TRBJ1-2; D call uncertain. Germline V lookup: CDR1 MNHEY, CDR2 SMNVEV (reference sequence). The CDR3 has 14 amino acids. Trimming pared 2 bases from V and 7 bases from J, leaving 14 bases between. CDR3 coding DNA: TGTGCCAGCAGTTTAACCCCGGCGGGGAGTGGCTACACCTTC. It yields the protein CASSLTPAGSGYTF.

The chain couples TRBV7-6 to TRBJ1-3, with D perhaps TRBD1 (5 bases). CDR3 length equals 16 residues. CDR1 and CDR2 (germline): SGHVS, FNYEAQ. Between the trimmed V and J ends, which lost 4 bases and 2 bases, there was a span of 15 bases. This CDR3 is CASSWGRDGTGNTIYF. The CDR3 DNA is TGTGCCAGCAGCTGGGGACGGGATGGCACTGGAAACACCATATATTTT.

The DNA for the CDR3 is TGCGCCAGCAGTGAGGACAGAATCTACGAGCAGTACTTC. Protein product: CASSEDRIYEQYF. This chain uses TRBV10-2 with TRBJ2-7; TRBD1 is a possible D gene (5 bases). CDR1 is WSHSY, CDR2 SAAADI, per germline. The CDR3 totals 13 residues. V was cut by 2 bases and J by 3 bases, with 8 bases left in between.

This chain connects TRBV14 to TRBJ2-2, with D possibly matching TRBD1 (5 bases). The CDR3 extends over 15 amino acids. Trimming took off 6 bases at V and 2 bases at J, with 13 bases between the two ends. Germline lookup yields CDR1 SGHDN and CDR2 FVKESK. CDR3 in DNA: TGTGCCAGCAGGTTAGGACATACCAACACCGGGGAGCTGTTTTTT. It codes for CASRLGHTNTGELFF.

This clone was seen a few times. V usage is TRBV28 and J usage is TRBJ1-2; tentatively, D is TRBD1 (5 bases). V dropped 3 bases and J dropped 4 bases, with 18 bases sitting between them. The CDR3 runs to 16 residues. Germline-derived CDR1 and CDR2 are MDHEN and SYDVKM. The CDR3 reads CASSLTAPGSVYGYTF. The CDR3 DNA follows: TGTGCCAGCAGTTTGACAGCCCCCGGCTCTGTCTATGGCTACACCTTC.

The chain employs TRBV2 and TRBJ2-5; TRBD2 aligns across 11 bases. The CDR3 spans 14 residues. Looked up from germline, CDR1 is SNHLY and CDR2 is FYNNEI. The V gene end was trimmed by 5 bases and the J gene end by 5 bases; junction bases not matched to a gene: 4. The CDR3 nucleotides are TGTGCCAGCAGTTCCGGGACTAGCGGCGAGACCCAGTACTTC. Protein product: CASSSGTSGETQYF.